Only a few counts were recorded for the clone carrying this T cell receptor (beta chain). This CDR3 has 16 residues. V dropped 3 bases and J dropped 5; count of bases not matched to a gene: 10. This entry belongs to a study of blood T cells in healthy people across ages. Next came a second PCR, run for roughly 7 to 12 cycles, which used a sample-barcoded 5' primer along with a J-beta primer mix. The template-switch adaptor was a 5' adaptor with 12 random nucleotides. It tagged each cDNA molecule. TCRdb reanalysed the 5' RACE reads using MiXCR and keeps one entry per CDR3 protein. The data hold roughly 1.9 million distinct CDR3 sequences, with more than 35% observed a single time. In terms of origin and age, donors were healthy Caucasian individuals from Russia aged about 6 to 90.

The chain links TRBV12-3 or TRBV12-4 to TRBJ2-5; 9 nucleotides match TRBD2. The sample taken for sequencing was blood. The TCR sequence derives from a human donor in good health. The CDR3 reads CASSLTGGGAVETQYF. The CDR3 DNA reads TGTGCCAGCAGTTTGACCGGCGGGGGGGCCGTGGAGACCCAGTACTTC.